This TCR beta chain was sequenced during a study of T cells in Graves' hyperthyroidism and ophthalmopathy. Amplification of TCR beta CDR3 regions used RNA as the template. Primed by the HTBI set, a first-round RT-PCR was run on the TCR CDR3. TCRdb analysed the multiplex PCR reads with MiXCR anew, one entry per CDR3 protein. The table has 490,000 or so distinct CDR3 sequences, around 43% seen once. This clonotype occurred a few times. Germline CDR1 is SEHNR and CDR2 is FQNEAQ (reference sequence). V lost 1 base and J lost 9, with 4 bases in between. This CDR3 comprises 12 residues. This clonotype was obtained from an adult woman with Graves' disease, either hyperthyroidism or ophthalmopathy (not recorded which). Source material: peripheral blood or thyroid tissue (not recorded which). The chain is built from TRBV7-9 and TRBJ1-6; D is ambiguous. This CDR3 is CASSLEASPLHF. The DNA for the CDR3 is TGTGCCAGCAGCTTAGAAGCTTCACCCCTCCACTTT.